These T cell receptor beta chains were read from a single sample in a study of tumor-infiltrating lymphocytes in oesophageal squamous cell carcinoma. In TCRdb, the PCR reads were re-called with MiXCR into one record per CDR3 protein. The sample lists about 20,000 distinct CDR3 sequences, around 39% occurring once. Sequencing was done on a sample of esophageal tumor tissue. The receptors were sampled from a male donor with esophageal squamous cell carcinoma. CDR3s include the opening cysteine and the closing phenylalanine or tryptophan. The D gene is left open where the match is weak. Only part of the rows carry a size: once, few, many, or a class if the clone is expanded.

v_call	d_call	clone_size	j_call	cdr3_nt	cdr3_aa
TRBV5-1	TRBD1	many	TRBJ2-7	TGCGCCAGCAGCACGAACACGGACAGGCCACTCTACGAGCAGTACTTC	CASSTNTDRPLYEQYF
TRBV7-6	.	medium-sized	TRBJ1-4	TGTGCCAGCAGCTCACTCACAGGGAACCCCAATGAAAAACTGTTTTTT	CASSSLTGNPNEKLFF
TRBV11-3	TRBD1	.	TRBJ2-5	TGTGCCAGCAGCAAGGGACAGGTCAATGAGCAGTACTTC	CASSKGQVNEQYF
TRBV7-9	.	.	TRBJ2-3	TGTGCCAGCAGTCCGGGGTTGACCCGCACAGATACGCAGTATTTT	CASSPGLTRTDTQYF
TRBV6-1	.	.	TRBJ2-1	TGTGCCAGCAGCTACCGACAGCTCTCCTACAATGAGCAGTTCTTC	CASSYRQLSYNEQFF
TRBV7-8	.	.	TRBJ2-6	TGTGCCAGCAGCTTAGTGGGGCTAGACTTCTCTGGGGCCAACGTCCTGACTTTC	CASSLVGLDFSGANVLTF
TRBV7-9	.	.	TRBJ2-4	TGTGCCAGCAGCCCCCCAAGGAGTGATCTAGCCAAAAACATTCAGTACTTC	CASSPPRSDLAKNIQYF
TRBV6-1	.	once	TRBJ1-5	TGTGCCAGCAGTGTTAGAGGGAATCGCAATCAGCCCCAGCATTTT	CASSVRGNRNQPQHF
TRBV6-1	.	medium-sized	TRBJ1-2	TGTGCCAGCAGGAGGCGGGGAGAAGCCAACTATGGCTACACCTTC	CASRRRGEANYGYTF
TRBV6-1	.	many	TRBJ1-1	TGTGCCAGCAGCCTGGGACAAACGAACACTGAAGCTTTCTTT	CASSLGQTNTEAFF
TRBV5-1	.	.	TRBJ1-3	TGCGCCAGCAGCCCGGGAAGTTCGGGAAACACCATATATTTT	CASSPGSSGNTIYF
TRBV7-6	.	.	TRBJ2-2	TGTGCCAGCGCGACTAGGCGGGAGAACACCGGGGAGCTGTTTTTT	CASATRRENTGELFF
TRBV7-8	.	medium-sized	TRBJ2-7	TGTGCCAGCAGCGCGCGCGGGGGCGGAACCTACGAGCAGTACTTC	CASSARGGGTYEQYF
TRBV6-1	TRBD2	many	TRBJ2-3	TGTGCCAGCAGTTCCAGGACTAGCGGGGCCACAGATACGCAGTATTTT	CASSSRTSGATDTQYF
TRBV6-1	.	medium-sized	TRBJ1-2	TGTGCCAGCAGAACTGACCACCTTATAGGGGGCTATGGCTACACCTTC	CASRTDHLIGGYGYTF
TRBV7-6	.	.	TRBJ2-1	TGTGCTAGCAGCTTAGTAGGACAAGGGGAGCAGTTCTTC	CASSLVGQGEQFF
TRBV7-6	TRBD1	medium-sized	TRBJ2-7	TGTGCCAGCAGCTATGGACAGGGCGGCGAGCAGTACTTC	CASSYGQGGEQYF
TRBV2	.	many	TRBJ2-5	TGTGCCAGCAGTGAGGGGGGCGAGACCCAGTACTTC	CASSEGGETQYF
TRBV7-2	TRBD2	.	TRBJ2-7	TGTGCCAGCAGCTTCTTTAGCGGGACCTACAATGAGCAGTACTTC	CASSFFSGTYNEQYF
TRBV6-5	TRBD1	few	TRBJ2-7	TGTGCCAGCAGTTACTCTCTGGACAGGACCTACGAGCAGTACTTC	CASSYSLDRTYEQYF
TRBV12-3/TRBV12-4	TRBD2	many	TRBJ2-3	TGTGCCAGCAGACGGCTAGCGGGAGTGCCAGATACGCAGTATTTT	CASRRLAGVPDTQYF
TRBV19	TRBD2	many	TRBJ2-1	TGTGCCAGTAGTATGAGCGGGGGGTTCTACAATGAGCAGTTCTTC	CASSMSGGFYNEQFF
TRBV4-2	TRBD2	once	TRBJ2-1	TGTGCCAGCAGCCAAGAACCTAGCGGGAGCTACGAGCAGTTCTTC	CASSQEPSGSYEQFF
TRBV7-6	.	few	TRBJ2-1	TGTGCCAGCAGCCCTAGGGACTCCTCCTACAATGAGCAGTTCTTC	CASSPRDSSYNEQFF
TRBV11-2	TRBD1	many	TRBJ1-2	TGTGCCAGCACCACGCCGCAGGGGGGATATGGCTACACCTTC	CASTTPQGGYGYTF
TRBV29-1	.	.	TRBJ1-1	TGCAGCGTGGCTAAAGAGGTGAACACTGAAGCTTTCTTT	CSVAKEVNTEAFF
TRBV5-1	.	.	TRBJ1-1	TGCGCCAGCAGCTTGGCCGAACCCATGAACACTGAAGCTTTCTTT	CASSLAEPMNTEAFF
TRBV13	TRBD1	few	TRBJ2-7	TGTGCCAGCAGCTTCCGGACAGGGGCCTACGAGCAGTACTTC	CASSFRTGAYEQYF
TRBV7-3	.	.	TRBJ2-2	TGTGCCAGCAGCTTCGGCCCAGGGAACACCGGGGAGCTGTTTTTT	CASSFGPGNTGELFF
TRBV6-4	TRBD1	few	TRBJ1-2	TGTGCCAGCAGTGGCACCGGGACAGGGTTGGAAACTAACTATGGCTACACCTTC	CASSGTGTGLETNYGYTF
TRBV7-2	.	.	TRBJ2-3	TGTGCCAGCAGCCCATTCTTGGGGGGGCCGTTGGCAGATACGCAGTATTTT	CASSPFLGGPLADTQYF
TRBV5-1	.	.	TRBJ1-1	TGCGCCAGCAGCTTGGGGTTATTGAACACTGAAGCTTTCTTT	CASSLGLLNTEAFF
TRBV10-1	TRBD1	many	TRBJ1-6	TGCGCCAGCAACGAACAGGGGGCCTCACCCCTCCACTTT	CASNEQGASPLHF
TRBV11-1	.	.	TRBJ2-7	TGTGCCAGCAGCTTAGAACTTTACGAGCAGTACTTC	CASSLELYEQYF
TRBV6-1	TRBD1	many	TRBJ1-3	TGTGCCAGCAGACCAGACAGGGGGCGATTTGGAAACACCATATATTTT	CASRPDRGRFGNTIYF
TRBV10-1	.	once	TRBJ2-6	TGTGCCGTCCACCGGGTGGGGGCCAACGTCCTGACTTTC	CAVHRVGANVLTF
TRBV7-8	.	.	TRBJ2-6	.	CASRLGPLRAVLRF
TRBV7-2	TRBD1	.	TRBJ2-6	TGTGCCAGCAGTCGACAGGGCCCCTTGAGCGGGGCCAACGTCCTGACTTTC	CASSRQGPLSGANVLTF
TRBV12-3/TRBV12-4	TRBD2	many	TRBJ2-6	TGTGCCAGCATTCCTGGGGGGGGAAGGGGTTGGGCCAACGTCCTGACTTTC	CASIPGGGRGWANVLTF
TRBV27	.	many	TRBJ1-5	TGTGCCAGCGGGACCTCGACAGAGAGCAATCAGCCCCAGCATTTT	CASGTSTESNQPQHF
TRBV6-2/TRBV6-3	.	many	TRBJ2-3	TGTGCCAGCAGTTATATTAAGGGGGAGGACACAGATACGCAGTATTTT	CASSYIKGEDTDTQYF
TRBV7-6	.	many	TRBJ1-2	TGTGCCAGCAGCTTAGGTTCTACCTATGGCTACACCTTC	CASSLGSTYGYTF
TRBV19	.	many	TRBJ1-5	TGTGCCAGTAGTATCGGGGGTAACAGCAATCAGCCCCAGCATTTT	CASSIGGNSNQPQHF
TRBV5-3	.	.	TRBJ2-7	TGTGCCAGCAGCTTAAGAGAGGCCGCCTACAATGAGCAGTACTTC	CASSLREAAYNEQYF
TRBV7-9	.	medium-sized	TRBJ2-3	TGTGCCAGCAGCTTACCACCCACAGATACGCAGTATTTT	CASSLPPTDTQYF
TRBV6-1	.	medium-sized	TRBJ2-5	TGTGCCAGCAGTTATAATGGTGCGGAGACCCAGTACTTC	CASSYNGAETQYF
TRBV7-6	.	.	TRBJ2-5	TGTGCCAGCAGCCTAGGAGGGGGAGGAGAGACCCAGTACTTC	CASSLGGGGETQYF
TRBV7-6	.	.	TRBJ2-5	TGTGCCAGCAGCTTAGTAAGCTGGGAGACCCAGTACTTC	CASSLVSWETQYF